The subject of this entry is one T cell receptor (beta chain). Profiled with immunoSEQ multiplex PCR; TCRdb holds only in-frame clones, not every one. Here the sample spans 130,000 or so clones, 84% being singletons. This record belongs to a study of blood T cell repertoires in COVID-19. Germline CDR1 is LNHDA and CDR2 is SQIVND (reference sequence). Trimming cost V 6 bases and J 0 bases, with 15 bases left between them. The CDR3 covers 16 residues. Sequences were obtained from PBMCs or T cells enriched from blood (not recorded which). This TCR came from a woman between 45 and 65 years old with acute COVID-19. This chain uses TRBV19 with TRBJ2-4; perhaps TRBD2 as D (5 bases). The CDR3 sequence: CASSELVLLAKNIQYF. The CDR3 nucleotides read TGTGCCAGTAGCGAACTAGTCCTCTTAGCCAAAAACATTCAGTACTTC.